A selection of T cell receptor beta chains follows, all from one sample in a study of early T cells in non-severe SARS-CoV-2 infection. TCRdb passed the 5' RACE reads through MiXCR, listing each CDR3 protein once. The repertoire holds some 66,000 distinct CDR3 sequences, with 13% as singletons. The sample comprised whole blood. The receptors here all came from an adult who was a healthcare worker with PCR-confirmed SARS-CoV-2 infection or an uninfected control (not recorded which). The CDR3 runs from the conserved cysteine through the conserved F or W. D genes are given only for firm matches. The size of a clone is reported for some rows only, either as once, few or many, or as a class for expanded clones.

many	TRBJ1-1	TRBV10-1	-	TGCGCCAGCAGACTATCGAGGACAGCAAACACTGAAGCTTTCTTT	CASRLSRTANTEAFF
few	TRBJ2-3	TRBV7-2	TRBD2	TGTGCCAGCAGCTCGGGACTAGCGGGATCTGCGGATACGCAGTATTTT	CASSSGLAGSADTQYF
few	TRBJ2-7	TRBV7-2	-	TGTGCCAGCAGCCGAAACTCCTACGAGCAGTACTTC	CASSRNSYEQYF
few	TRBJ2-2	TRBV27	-	TGTGCCAGCAGCGGGAACACCGGGGAGCTGTTTTTT	CASSGNTGELFF
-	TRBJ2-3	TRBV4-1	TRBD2	TGCGCCAGCAGCCAAGCGGGACTAGCGGGAGGGGCAGCAGATACGCAGTATTTT	CASSQAGLAGGAADTQYF
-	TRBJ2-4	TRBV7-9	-	TGTGCCAGCAGCCCCCAGACTAGTAAAAACATTCAGTACTTC	CASSPQTSKNIQYF
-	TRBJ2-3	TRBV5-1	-	TGCGCCAGCAGCTCGGCGGGGATCGGAGATACGCAGTATTTT	CASSSAGIGDTQYF
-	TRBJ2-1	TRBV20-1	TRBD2	TGCAGTGCCCCTCGACCGGGACTAGTAATCTATGAGCAGTTCTTC	CSAPRPGLVIYEQFF
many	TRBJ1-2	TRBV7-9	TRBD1	TGTGCCAGCAGCGAGAGCGGACAGGGAGGTTCTGGCTACACCTTC	CASSESGQGGSGYTF
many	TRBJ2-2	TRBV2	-	TGTGCCAGCAGTGGACACGGATTAGACACCGGGGAGCTGTTTTTT	CASSGHGLDTGELFF
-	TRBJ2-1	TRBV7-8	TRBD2	TGTGCCAGCAGCTTTCGTAGCGGGAGGGTGGCCCTGGGGTCCTACAATGAGCAGTTCTTC	CASSFRSGRVALGSYNEQFF
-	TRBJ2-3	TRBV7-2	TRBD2	TGTGCCAGCAGCTTAAGGACTAGCGGCACAGATACGCAGTATTTT	CASSLRTSGTDTQYF
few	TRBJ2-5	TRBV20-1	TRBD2	TGCAGTGCTAGAGACGGCGGGAGAGGGGAGACCCAGTACTTC	CSARDGGRGETQYF
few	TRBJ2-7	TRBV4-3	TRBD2	TGCGCCAGCAGCCAAGAAATAGCGGGTTACTCCTACGAGCAGTACTTC	CASSQEIAGYSYEQYF
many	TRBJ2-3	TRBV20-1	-	TGCAGTGCTAGAGATTTCAAGCGGAACACAGATACGCAGTATTTT	CSARDFKRNTDTQYF
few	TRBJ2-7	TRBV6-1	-	TGTGCCAGCAGCCCCGCGGTGGAGGGATGGGAGCAGTACTTC	CASSPAVEGWEQYF
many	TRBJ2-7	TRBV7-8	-	TGTGCCAGCAGCCCAAGGGGGCTAGCGGACTACGAGCAGTACTTC	CASSPRGLADYEQYF
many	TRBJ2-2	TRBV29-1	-	TGCAGCGTTGGGGTTGTCTCGAACACCGGGGAGCTGTTTTTT	CSVGVVSNTGELFF
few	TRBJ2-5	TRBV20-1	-	TGCTCAACCCAACTCTGGTCGCAAGAGACCCAGTACTTC	CSTQLWSQETQYF
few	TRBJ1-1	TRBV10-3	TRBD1	TGTGCCACCCGAATAGACAGGGACACTGAAGCTTTCTTT	CATRIDRDTEAFF
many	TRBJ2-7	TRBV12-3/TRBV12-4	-	TGTGCCAGCAGTCCCCCGGTCCGGGGAGAGCAGTACTTC	CASSPPVRGEQYF
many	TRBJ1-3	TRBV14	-	TGTGCCAGCAGCCAAGTTTGGGGATTCGGAAACACCATATATTTT	CASSQVWGFGNTIYF
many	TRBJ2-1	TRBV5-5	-	TGTGCCAGCAGCTTTTCCGCAGGCGGTCAGTCCTACAATGAGCAGTTCTTC	CASSFSAGGQSYNEQFF
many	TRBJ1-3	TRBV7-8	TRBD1	TGTGCCAGCAGCTTGGGGAGGGGGCCACCTGGAAACACCATATATTTT	CASSLGRGPPGNTIYF
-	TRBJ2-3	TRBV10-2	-	TGCGCCAGCGGCACAGGAACAGATACGCAGTATTTT	CASGTGTDTQYF
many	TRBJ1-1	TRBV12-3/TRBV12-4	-	TGTGCCAGCAGTTTAGTTTACAGGGTTGCCACTGAAGCTTTCTTT	CASSLVYRVATEAFF
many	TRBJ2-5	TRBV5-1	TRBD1	TGCGCCAGCAGCATAAATACAGGGGGACAAGAGACCCAGTACTTC	CASSINTGGQETQYF
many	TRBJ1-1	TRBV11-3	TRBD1	TGTGCCAGCAGCTTCCCTTTAGCAGGGGGCAACGAAACTGAAGCTTTCTTT	CASSFPLAGGNETEAFF
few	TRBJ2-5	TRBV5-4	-	TGTGCCAGCAGTCCTAGGATGCCTTCGCGAGAGACCCAGTACTTC	CASSPRMPSRETQYF
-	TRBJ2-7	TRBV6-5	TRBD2	TGTGCCAGCAGAAGGACTAGCGGTTACTACGAGCAGTACTTC	CASRRTSGYYEQYF
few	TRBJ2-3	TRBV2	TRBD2	TGTGCCAGCAGCGGACTAGTCCGATTAAGAGATACGCAGTATTTT	CASSGLVRLRDTQYF
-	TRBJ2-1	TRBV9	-	TGTGCCAGCAGCGCGGACGTAGGGCGGTACAATGAGCAGTTCTTC	CASSADVGRYNEQFF
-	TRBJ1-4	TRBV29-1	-	TGCAGCGTTCAGGGTAGGGATGAAAAACTGTTTTTT	CSVQGRDEKLFF
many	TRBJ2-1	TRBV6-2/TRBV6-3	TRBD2	TGTGCCAGCAGTCACAACGCGGGAGAGGTAGATGAGCAGTTCTTC	CASSHNAGEVDEQFF
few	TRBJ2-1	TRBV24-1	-	TGTGCCACCAGTGCCCGGGGCTCCTACAATGAGCAGTTCTTC	CATSARGSYNEQFF
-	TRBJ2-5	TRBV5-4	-	TGTGCCAGCAGCTTGGACGGCGGGGCCCAAGAGACCCAGTACTTC	CASSLDGGAQETQYF
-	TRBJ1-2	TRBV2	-	TGTGCCAGCAGTGTGGTTCAGAAGAACTATGGCTACACCTTC	CASSVVQKNYGYTF
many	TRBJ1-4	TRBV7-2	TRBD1	TGTGCCAGCAGCTTAGCCAGGGGGAGTGAAAAACTGTTTTTT	CASSLARGSEKLFF
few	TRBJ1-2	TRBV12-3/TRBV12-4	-	TGTGCCAGCAGTTCGCAGACTAACTATGGCTACACCTTC	CASSSQTNYGYTF
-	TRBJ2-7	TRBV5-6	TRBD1	TGTGCCAGCAGCTTGTTCGACAGGGGTTTCTACGAGCAGTACTTC	CASSLFDRGFYEQYF
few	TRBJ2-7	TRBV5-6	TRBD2	TGTGCCAGCAGCTTGTACGGGGGGTCCTACGAGCAGTACTTC	CASSLYGGSYEQYF